Below are 19 T cell receptor beta chains sequenced from a single sample in a study of CD8+ T cells in alopecia areata. After isolation, RNA underwent reverse transcription to generate cDNA as the sequencing template. Repertoires were generated with immunoSEQ multiplex PCR, while TCRdb's copy carries only in-frame clones and drops some. The sample gives 150,000 to 200,000 clones, roughly 60% of which show up once; over 1% is in the top ten. The treatment here: oral pan-JAK inhibitor, 5-10 mg twice daily. The sequencing here drew on CD4+ T cells sorted from blood, taken at week 24, from a patient treated with tofacitinib. The receptors were sampled from a human donor with alopecia areata.

The chain links TRBV25-1 to TRBJ2-7; 8 positions agree with TRBD1. The CDR3 extends over 15 amino acids. Germline V CDR1 and CDR2: MGHDK, SYGVNS. Germline trimming cut 3 bases from V and 4 bases from J; bases unmatched to any gene: 8. CDR3 sequence (DNA): TGTGCCAGCAGTGATTCGGGACAGGCTCGATACGAGCAGTACTTC. Translating gives CASSDSGQARYEQYF.

The rearrangement uses TRBV29-1 and TRBJ2-1; TRBD1 aligns across 7 bases. This CDR3 has 10 residues. V trimming: 7 bases; J trimming: 6 bases; junction bases outside the gene matches: 0. Germline V gives CDR1 SQVTM, CDR2 ANQGSEA. Written as DNA, the CDR3 is TGCAGCGCAGGGGGCAATGAGCAGTTCTTC. Protein product: CSAGGNEQFF.

The J gene is TRBJ2-4, the V gene TRBV5-4, with 7 bases that match TRBD2. The CDR3 runs 15 residues. After removal of 8 bases from V and 7 bases from J, the junction contained 15 bases not matched to a gene. Per the germline V gene, CDR1 is SGHNT and CDR2 is YYREEE (reference sequence). The CDR3: CASTALPGEGNIQYF. CDR3 nucleotides: TGTGCCAGTACCGCCCTTCCGGGGGAGGGGAACATTCAGTACTTC.

Comment on this clone: This sample includes further DNA sequences coding for the same CDR3. The chain joins TRBV29-1 to TRBJ1-1; TRBD1 is a possible D gene (5 bases). The CDR3 length is 12 residues. The V and J ends lost 6 bases and 4 bases respectively, with 12 bases between them. From germline, CDR1 is SQVTM and CDR2 ANQGSEA. CDR3 DNA sequence: TGCAGCGTGGCCCCTGGGGGCACTGAAGCTTTCTTT. Its protein product is CSVAPGGTEAFF. The full variable domain, in which reference TRBV29-1 and TRBJ1-1 provide the parts outside the CDR3, is SAVISQKPSRDICQRGTSLTIQCQVDSQVTMMFWYRQQPGQSLTLIATANQGSEATYESGFVIDKFPISRPNLTFSTLTVSNMSPEDSSIYLCSVAPGGTEAFFGQGTRLTVV.

J is TRBJ2-1 and V is TRBV20-1; D is undetermined. The germline CDR1 and CDR2 sequences are DFQATT and SNEGSKA (reference sequence). This CDR3 is 11 amino acids long. V was trimmed by 4 bases and J by 9 bases, leaving 10 bases between them. In nucleotides, the CDR3 is TGCAGTGCTAAGTCCGGTCGTGAGCAGTTCTTC. Protein sequence: CSAKSGREQFF.

This chain uses TRBV29-1 with TRBJ1-1; no clear D gene. This CDR3 region has 11 residues. The germline CDR1 and CDR2 sequences are SQVTM and ANQGSEA. Trimming took 7 bases from V and 4 from J, leaving 10 bases between them. The CDR3 reads CSAAAGTEAFF. The DNA of the CDR3 is TGCAGCGCCGCGGCGGGCACTGAAGCTTTCTTT.

The chain couples TRBV30 to TRBJ1-2, with TRBD1 matching over 11 bases. Unmatched junction bases numbered 7, after V lost 2 bases and J lost 8 bases. The CDR3 totals 14 residues. CDR1 and CDR2 (germline): GTSNPN, SVGIG (reference sequence). The CDR3 loop reads CAWSRTGGWEGYTF. CDR3 nucleotide sequence: TGTGCCTGGAGTCGGACAGGGGGCTGGGAAGGCTACACCTTC. Supplemented by reference TRBV30 and TRBJ1-2, the full variable domain reads SQTIHQWPATLVQPVGSPLSLECTVEGTSNPNLYWYRQAAGRGLQLLFYSVGIGQISSEVPQNLSASRPQDRQFILSSKKLLLSDSGFYLCAWSRTGGWEGYTFGSGTRLTVV.

The chain has TRBV7-2 and TRBJ1-2; D unresolved. The V gene's germline CDR1 is SGHTA and CDR2 FQGNSA. The CDR3 is 13 residues long. V dropped 5 bases and J dropped 0 bases, with 7 bases sitting between them. In DNA form, the CDR3 reads TGTGCCAGCAGCACAGCAGCTAACTATGGCTACACCTTC. Translation gives CASSTAANYGYTF. The complete variable domain, with remaining parts taken from reference TRBV7-2 and TRBJ1-2, reads GAGVSQSPSNKVTEKGKDVELRCDPISGHTALYWYRQSLGQGLEFLIYFQGNSAPDKSGLPSDRFSAERTGGSVSTLTIQRTQQEDSAVYLCASSTAANYGYTFGSGTRLTVV.

This clone was counted ten times or more. J is TRBJ2-2 and V is TRBV5-4; D may be TRBD2 (5 bases). With 5 bases removed from V and 1 base from J, the gap between germline ends came to 12 bases. CDR1 SGHNT and CDR2 YYREEE come from the germline V gene (reference sequence). The CDR3 totals 15 residues. CDR3 DNA: TGTGCCAGCAGTCCGCAGGCGGGGAACACCGGGGAGCTGTTTTTT. Translation: CASSPQAGNTGELFF.

On this clone: The same CDR3 arises from other DNA sequences in this sample as well. This rearrangement joins TRBV30 to TRBJ1-5, with unresolved D. The V gene lost 0 bases and the J gene lost 5 bases, with 8 bases spanning the gap. The CDR3 has 13 residues. Germline V lookup: CDR1 GTSNPN, CDR2 SVGIG (reference sequence). The CDR3 DNA reads as TGTGCCTGGAGTGTCTCAGGAGATCAGCCCCAGCATTTT. Amino acid sequence: CAWSVSGDQPQHF.

The V and J genes are TRBV18 and TRBJ1-4, with D unresolved. Germline V CDR1 and CDR2: KGHSH, LQKENI. CDR3 length equals 13 residues. The V and J ends lost 3 bases and 8 bases respectively, with 10 bases between them. CDR3 in DNA: TGTGCCAGCTCACCCGGCGTCGACGAAAAACTGTTTTTT. Translation gives CASSPGVDEKLFF.

This clone was found a few times. The rearrangement links TRBV5-1 to TRBJ2-3; D might be TRBD1 (6 bases). Germline V gene sequence: CDR1 SGHRS, CDR2 YFSETQ. V lost 0 bases, J lost 1 base, and 15 bases lay in between. The CDR3 sequence is 17 residues long. The DNA of the CDR3 is TGCGCCAGCAGCTTGGACCCTTCAGGGGATGGCACAGATACGCAGTATTTT. It translates to CASSLDPSGDGTDTQYF.

This clone was observed a handful of times. The chain recombines TRBV2 with TRBJ1-5; 8 nucleotides align to TRBD1. Trimming at V came to 5 bases and at J to 2 bases, leaving 5 bases not matched to a gene. This CDR3 is built from 15 residues. The V gene's germline CDR1 is SNHLY and CDR2 FYNNEI. The CDR3 region has the DNA TGTGCCAGCAGTAAGGACAGGGCCGGCAATCAGCCCCAGCATTTT. Its translation: CASSKDRAGNQPQHF.

The table lists this clone with a count of one. Other DNA sequences in this specimen translate into the identical CDR3. The V gene is TRBV30, the J gene TRBJ1-5; D may be TRBD1 (6 bases). CDR3 length: 13 residues. Trimming stripped 2 bases from V and 4 bases from J, with 9 bases between. The V gene's germline CDR1 is GTSNPN and CDR2 SVGIG (reference sequence). CDR3 residues: CAWSRGPNQPQHF. The CDR3 bases are TGTGCCTGGAGTCGGGGGCCGAATCAGCCCCAGCATTTT.

This sequence joins TRBV11-2 and TRBJ1-2; tentatively, D is TRBD1 (5 bases). The V gene's germline CDR1 is SGHAT and CDR2 FQNNGV. The CDR3 has 13 amino acids. The V end was cut by 5 bases, the J end by 8 bases, with 15 bases between. The CDR3 spells CASSQPRGNGYTF. The CDR3 nucleotides are TGTGCCAGCAGCCAACCCCGGGGGAACGGCTACACCTTC.

This clone was seen only a few times. The genes are TRBV29-1 and TRBJ2-2; D unclear. The germline CDR1 and CDR2 sequences are SQVTM and ANQGSEA. This CDR3 is 12 amino acids long. Trimming left V 2 bases short and J 6 bases short, with 7 bases between. CDR3 bases: TGCAGCGTTGAACGACCCCCCGGGGAGCTGTTTTTT. Translating it yields CSVERPPGELFF.

This chain connects TRBV5-6 to TRBJ1-5; 8 nucleotides align to TRBD1. In germline, CDR1 is SGHDT, CDR2 YYEEEE. The CDR3 runs to 15 residues. The junction had 4 bases not matched to a gene; V was cut back by 1 base and J by 4 bases. The CDR3 here is CASSLWGQVNQPQHF. The CDR3 coding sequence is TGTGCCAGCAGCTTGTGGGGACAGGTAAATCAGCCCCAGCATTTT.

The V and J genes are TRBV5-6 and TRBJ1-1; the D gene is possibly TRBD1 (5 bases). The V end lost 5 bases, the J end lost 6 bases, and 14 bases lay between the germline ends. The CDR3 runs to 13 residues. Germline values: CDR1 SGHDT, CDR2 YYEEEE. The CDR3 sequence is CASRRDRRAEAFF. The DNA of the CDR3 is TGTGCCAGCAGACGGGACCGACGAGCTGAAGCTTTCTTT.

V is TRBV9 and J is TRBJ2-7; tentatively, D is TRBD1 (6 bases). The germline gives CDR1 SGDLS, CDR2 YYNGEE. The germline V and J ends were trimmed by 4 bases and 7 bases, with 18 bases remaining between them. The length of the CDR3 is 14 residues. CDR3 amino acids: CASSFSGQSGEQYF. CDR3 nucleotides: TGTGCCAGCAGCTTCTCCGGACAGTCTGGGGAGCAGTACTTC.